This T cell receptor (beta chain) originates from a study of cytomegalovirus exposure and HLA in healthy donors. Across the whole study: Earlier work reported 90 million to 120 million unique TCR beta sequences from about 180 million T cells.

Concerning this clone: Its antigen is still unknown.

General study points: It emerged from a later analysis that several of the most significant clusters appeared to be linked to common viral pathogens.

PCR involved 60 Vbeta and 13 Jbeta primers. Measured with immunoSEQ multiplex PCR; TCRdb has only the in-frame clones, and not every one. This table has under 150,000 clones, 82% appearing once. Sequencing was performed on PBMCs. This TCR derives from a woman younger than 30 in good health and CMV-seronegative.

The CDR3 region has the DNA TGTGCCAGCAGCTTAGTTTCGGGGGGGCGCAAAGCTTTCTTT. Translation gives CASSLVSGGRKAFF. The chain carries TRBV7-2 and TRBJ1-1; D is perhaps TRBD1 (6 bases). Germline loops: CDR1 SGHTA, CDR2 FQGNSA. This CDR3 is 14 amino acids long. V dropped 1 base and J dropped 9 bases, with 15 bases sitting between them.